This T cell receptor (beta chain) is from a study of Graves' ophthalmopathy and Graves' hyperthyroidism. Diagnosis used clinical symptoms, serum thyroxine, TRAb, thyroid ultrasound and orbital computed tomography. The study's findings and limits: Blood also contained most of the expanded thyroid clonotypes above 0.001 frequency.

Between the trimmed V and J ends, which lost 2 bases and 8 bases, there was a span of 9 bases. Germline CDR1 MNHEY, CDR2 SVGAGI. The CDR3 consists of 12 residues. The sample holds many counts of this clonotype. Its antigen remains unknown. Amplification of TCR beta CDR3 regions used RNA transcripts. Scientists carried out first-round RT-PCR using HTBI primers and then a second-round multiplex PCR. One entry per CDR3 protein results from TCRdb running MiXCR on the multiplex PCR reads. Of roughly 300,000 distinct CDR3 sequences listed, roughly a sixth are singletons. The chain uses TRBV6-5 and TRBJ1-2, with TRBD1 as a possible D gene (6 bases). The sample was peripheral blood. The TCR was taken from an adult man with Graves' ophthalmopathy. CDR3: CASSYRGGGYTF. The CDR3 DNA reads TGTGCCAGCAGTTACCGGGGGGGCGGCTACACCTTC.